This entry features one T cell receptor (beta chain) sequence. The record originates from a study of blood T cell repertoires in COVID-19. For the study at large: Samples taken during acute and convalescent COVID-19 were collected in the United States, Italy and Spain. PBMCs, B-cell-depleted T cells, or T cells were the source of the cDNA or gDNA that made up the material.

Germline V gene lookup returns CDR1 LNHDA and CDR2 SQIVND (reference sequence). The CDR3 is 15 residues long. V trimming: 5 bases; J trimming: 4 bases; junction bases outside the gene matches: 7. Source study methods: Reference gene primers were amplified, and this amplification served to estimate nucleated cell counts. Measured with immunoSEQ multiplex PCR; TCRdb has only the in-frame clones, and not every one. The D gene and trimming were derived from the DNA, and the V and J assignments and clone size from that table. The profile shows approximately 26,000 clones, 85% to 95% of them singletons. The sequence was collected from a human donor in a cohort sampled during active COVID-19. The sequencing input was peripheral blood. The gene calls are TRBV19 and TRBJ2-3; 9 positions agree with TRBD2. The CDR3 region is CASSPLAGISDTQYF. CDR3 coding DNA: TGTGCCAGTAGTCCCCTAGCGGGGATTTCAGATACGCAGTATTTT.